This TCR beta chain emerged from a study of shared clonotypes between healthy human individuals (dated by TCRdb to about 2020). Looking at the study overall: The cohort comprised two women and a few men aged 18 to 49 years. For each donor, CD4 naive and CD4 memory were each given three plates, CD8 naive was given two plates, and CD8 memory was given one plate. To estimate repertoire size and how much clonotype sharing occurs between individuals, the study deeply sequenced the blood TCR repertoires of several healthy adults. To increase sequencing depth and limit assay-specific biases, TCR repertoire library preparation and sequencing were carried out by different laboratories using diverse techniques. Each donor's leukapheresis produced roughly between roughly 0.94 and 9.5 billion PBMCs. Findings and caveats that apply to the study as a whole: Because the study included a small number of donors, the genetic and exposure-history diversity represented was limited. Sampling was limited to blood, and TCR repertoires in tissue likely differ from TCR repertoires in blood. Incomplete sequencing was indicated by rarefaction of sorted-subset datasets, despite the large sequencing depth. Pairwise subsampling led to the expectation that sequencing depth would affect the degree of clonotype sharing among donors. Roughly 5% of naive CD4, 3.5% of naive CD8, 2.3% of memory CD4, and more than 0.35% of memory CD8 clonotypes were shared across a few donors. Compared with non-shared clonotypes, the clonotypes found in all four sorted-subset donors had higher generation probabilities. Estimated clonotype richness was generally larger for naive than for memory subsets.

TCR CDR3 regions were amplified from genomic DNA by multiplex PCR using the deep immunoSEQ assay. For each cell subset, the extracted genomic DNA was distributed evenly across all wells of several immunoSEQ 96-well plates, and each plate served as one replicate. For sorted subsets, each replicate PCR was loaded with 200 ng genomic DNA, equivalent to approximately 27,000 T cell genomes. The purified libraries were quantified using a Qubit 3.0 fluorometer, sized with a Bioanalyzer 2100, and then quantified again using the KAPA Library Quantification kit. Every immunoSEQ 96-well plate was sequenced on a dedicated single-read 150-cycle Illumina NextSeq 550 flow cell. In the original analysis: Because the immunoSEQ output included only junctional sequences and no quality scores, the filtering could not be the same as the filtering used for full-length reads. To assign V/J genes and CDR3, sequences were annotated using PyIR, a Python wrapper for IgBLAST v1.9, with IMGT germline references. Any read was removed if the V/J assignment was weak (E-value above 1e-6), the CDR3 was missing, or the read contained stop codons, out-of-frame junctions, or ambiguous translated residues. V3J clonotypes were defined as sequences sharing an identical inferred V gene, J gene, and CDR3 amino acid sequence. To compute the percentage overlap between repertoires, the number of shared unique clonotypes was divided by the size of the smaller repertoire. Repertoire richness was assessed with RTK rarefaction, the Chao1 estimator, and Recon v2.1 estimates of unobserved clonotypes. For all TCRbeta clonotypes obtained by the gDNA method from several donors, generation probabilities were computed with OLGA. This immuneACCESS table, as held by TCRdb, lists in-frame sequences with V and J called but not all clones. Of the missing ones, under half trace to an unresolved V gene in checked studies; the others have no known cause. The V and J calls and clone size were taken over from that table, and D and trimming were inferred from the DNA. The sample table contains 660,000 or so clones; only one count was recorded for roughly 96% of them. About 0.12% of the sample lies in the top ten.

Concerning this clone: The antigen it recognizes is unknown. No quality values exist for individual bases; no much larger clone is one base distant.

CD8 naive samples were CD45RO-negative cells positively selected for CCR7, giving a CD45RA+CCR7+ population that excluded TemRA cells. The donors were healthy, HIV-negative adults with no recently reported acute infections or vaccinations. Only Caucasian adults living in Nashville, Tennessee, USA were represented among the donors. After blood collection by leukapheresis, PBMCs were isolated using Ficoll-Histopaque density gradient centrifugation and then cryopreserved in the vapor phase of liquid nitrogen. Analytical flow cytometry was used to check the purity and quantity of every magnetically sorted T cell population. Genomic DNA was isolated from each sorted fraction and quantified by UV absorbance on a Nanodrop 2000c. From the cysteine through the phenylalanine, the CDR3 covers 15 amino acids. Here the CDR3 DNA is all that survives: 45 bases in frame from base 1. The germline V gene supplies CDR1 SGHDN and CDR2 FVKESK. Trimming at the junction amounts to 0 bases on V and 6 bases on J, and the germline ends lie 14 bases apart.

The chain was built from TRBV14 and TRBJ1-2; the D gene lacks a confident call. The receptor was derived from a woman aged 25 to 39 in good health. The sample comprised naive CD8+ T cells sorted from blood. The cell subset or site label for this specimen denotes: CD45RA+CCR7+. The CDR3 amino acid sequence is: CASSQDYGNANGYTF. In nucleotides, the sequence is TGTGCCAGCAGCCAAGACTACGGCAACGCCAATGGCTACACCTTC. Beyond the CDR3, the reference TRBV14 and TRBJ1-2 genes provide the residues; the full variable domain reads: EAGVTQFPSHSVIEKGQTVTLRCDPISGHDNLYWYRRVMGKEIKFLLHFVKESKQDESGMPNNRFLAERTGGTYSTLKVQPAELEDSGVYFCASSQDYGNANGYTFGSGTRLTVV.